A selection of T cell receptor beta chains follows, all from one sample in a study of blood T cell repertoires in COVID-19. Produced via immunoSEQ multiplex PCR; TCRdb's table is partial and in-frame only. Of 95,000 to 150,000 clones in the sample, around four fifths were seen once. Specimen: peripheral blood. Receptors were obtained from a man in his 60s with active or convalescent COVID-19. Both conserved end residues are part of each CDR3. A D gene is named only where the DNA matches it firmly. Some rows have no size entry. The others give once, few or many, or a class for an expanded clone.

v_call,d_call,clone_size,j_call,cdr3_aa,cdr3_nt
TRBV9,TRBD1,.,TRBJ2-5,CASSPRGDRAETQYF,TGTGCCAGCAGCCCGAGAGGGGACAGGGCGGAGACCCAGTACTTC
TRBV11-2,.,once,TRBJ1-1,CASSSSVNTEAFF,TGTGCCAGCAGCTCCTCGGTGAACACTGAAGCTTTCTTT
TRBV29-1,TRBD2,.,TRBJ2-7,CSAAPGLGSEQYF,TGCAGCGCTGCCCCGGGACTAGGAAGCGAGCAGTACTTC
TRBV6-2/TRBV6-3,.,few,TRBJ2-2,CASSPSRTGELFF,TGTGCCAGCAGTCCGTCGAGGACCGGGGAGCTGTTTTTT
TRBV6-6,TRBD1,.,TRBJ1-1,CASKDREDTEAFF,TGTGCCAGCAAGGACAGGGAAGATACTGAAGCTTTCTTT
TRBV5-1,.,.,TRBJ1-2,CASSLDRANYGYTF,TGCGCCAGCAGCCTGGACAGAGCTAACTATGGCTACACCTTC
TRBV7-3,TRBD2,.,TRBJ2-1,CASSRTGTSGSDEQFF,TGTGCCAGCAGTCGCACCGGGACTAGCGGGAGTGATGAGCAGTTCTTC
TRBV29-1,.,few,TRBJ2-1,CSVGWDNWQFF,TGCAGCGTTGGTTGGGACAACTGGCAGTTCTTC
TRBV18,.,.,TRBJ2-5,CASSPTWAGQETQYF,TGTGCCAGCTCACCTACTTGGGCAGGGCAAGAGACCCAGTACTTC
TRBV25-1,TRBD1,.,TRBJ1-2,CASRQAGGQGYGYTF,TGTGCCAGCCGCCAGGCCGGGGGACAGGGATATGGCTACACCTTC
TRBV30,TRBD2,.,TRBJ2-2,CAWSVRTSGSGTGELFF,TGTGCCTGGAGTGTACGGACTAGCGGGAGTGGTACCGGGGAGCTGTTTTTT